Listed below are T cell receptor beta chains from one sample, sequenced in a study of T cell repertoires in cytomegalovirus infection. In TCRdb, the reads were re-called with MiXCR into one record per CDR3 protein. The sample has approximately 470,000 distinct CDR3 sequences; under 55% are singletons. No antigen has been assigned to these receptors. The sequences come from cultured PBMCs, collected from culture after CMV antigen stimulation. The receptors were gathered from a human donor in good health (CMV status not recorded). Some clones in this sample may be carry-over from other donors' samples. CDR3s include the opening cysteine and the closing phenylalanine or tryptophan. D genes are given only for firm matches. Clone size is given for some rows only: seen once, a few or many times, or a class if the clone is expanded.

>few|TRBJ1-2|14|TRBV7-2|NA
CASRPTGGNYGYTF
TGTGCCAGCAGACCGACGGGAGGAAACTATGGCTACACCTTC
>NA|TRBJ2-2|16|TRBV6-2/TRBV6-3|TRBD1
CASVTPGQPNTGELFF
TGTGCCAGCGTAACCCCGGGACAGCCGAACACCGGGGAGCTGTTTTTT
>NA|TRBJ1-3|14|TRBV7-2|NA
CASSSQGYGNTIYF
TGTGCCAGCAGCTCGCAGGGTTATGGAAACACCATATATTTT
>few|TRBJ1-6|15|TRBV7-2|TRBD1
CASSLTRQGNSPLHF
TGTGCCAGCAGCTTAACGCGACAGGGTAATTCACCCCTCCACTTT
>few|TRBJ1-6|16|TRBV6-1|TRBD1
CASSRGTAYDHSPLHF
TGTGCCAGCAGTCGGGGGACAGCCTATGATCATTCACCCCTCCACTTT
>NA|TRBJ1-1|14|TRBV10-3|NA
CAISESMGDTEAFF
TGTGCCATCAGTGAGTCGATGGGTGACACTGAAGCTTTCTTT
>NA|TRBJ2-7|16|TRBV7-6|TRBD2
CASSLAAAGGTYEQYF
TGTGCCAGCAGCTTAGCGGCAGCGGGAGGGACCTACGAGCAGTACTTC
>few|TRBJ1-3|13|TRBV7-2|NA
CASSSTSGNTIYF
TGTGCCAGCAGCTCGACCTCTGGAAACACCATATATTTT
>NA|TRBJ1-5|14|TRBV9|NA
CASSQYGQGPPQHF
TGTGCCAGCAGCCAGTACGGGCAGGGTCCGCCCCAGCATTTT
>NA|TRBJ1-5|16|TRBV27|NA
CANPSGGGRGNQPQHF
TGTGCCAACCCCTCGGGGGGGGGACGGGGAAATCAGCCCCAGCATTTT
>NA|TRBJ2-1|14|TRBV7-9|TRBD1
CASSNRDSYNEQFF
TGTGCCAGCAGCAACCGGGACAGCTACAATGAGCAGTTCTTC
>NA|TRBJ2-5|12|TRBV19|NA
CASSPPSETQYF
TGTGCCAGTAGTCCCCCCTCAGAGACCCAGTACTTC
>NA|TRBJ1-2|13|TRBV11-2|NA
CASSFIANYGYTF
TGTGCCAGCAGCTTTATAGCTAACTATGGCTACACCTTC
>NA|TRBJ1-4|14|TRBV28|NA
CASLSGVINEKLFF
TGTGCCAGCCTCTCAGGGGTGATTAATGAAAAACTGTTTTTT
>NA|TRBJ2-2|16|TRBV4-2|NA
CASSQLLGVNTGELFF
TGTGCCAGCAGCCAACTCCTTGGGGTTAACACCGGGGAGCTGTTTTTT
>few|TRBJ2-6|17|TRBV12-5|TRBD1
CASGSGQGGSGANVLTF
TGTGCTAGTGGTTCGGGACAGGGGGGCTCTGGGGCCAACGTCCTGACTTTC
>many|TRBJ2-1|17|TRBV7-2|NA
CASSLLGGPSSYNEQFF
TGTGCCAGCAGTCTCCTGGGAGGCCCGAGCTCCTACAATGAGCAGTTCTTC
>NA|TRBJ1-1|18|TRBV19|TRBD1
CASSTPDRATPSNTEAFF
TGTGCCAGTAGTACCCCTGACAGGGCGACTCCCTCAAACACTGAAGCTTTCTTT
>NA|TRBJ2-3|14|TRBV18|NA
CASSPPGLTDTQYF
TGTGCCAGCTCACCACCGGGGCTCACAGATACGCAGTATTTT
>NA|TRBJ1-1|13|TRBV7-2|NA
CASSRDVDTEAFF
TGTGCCAGCAGCCGGGACGTGGACACTGAAGCTTTCTTT
>NA|TRBJ1-5|15|TRBV12-3/TRBV12-4|NA
CASSLGRVRNQPQHF
TGTGCCAGCAGTTTAGGTAGGGTCAGGAATCAGCCCCAGCATTTT
>few|TRBJ2-7|11|TRBV7-2|NA
CASSRWNEQYF
TGTGCCAGCAGCCGGTGGAACGAGCAGTACTTC
>many|TRBJ2-5|14|TRBV7-2|NA
CASSPYGAQETQYF
TGTGCCAGCAGCCCCTACGGGGCACAAGAGACCCAGTACTTC
>NA|TRBJ2-1|18|TRBV7-2|TRBD2
CASSPRGDFLSSYNEQFF
TGTGCCAGCAGCCCCCGGGGGGATTTTCTTAGCTCCTACAATGAGCAGTTCTTC
>NA|TRBJ1-1|18|TRBV7-4|NA
CASSLEILHTLRDTEAFF
TGTGCCAGCAGCTTAGAAATTTTGCACACCCTTCGGGACACTGAAGCTTTCTTT
>NA|TRBJ2-4|15|TRBV7-2|NA
CASSFDTSRGDIQYF
TGTGCCAGCAGTTTCGACACCTCCAGGGGTGACATTCAGTACTTC
>NA|TRBJ1-1|16|TRBV7-6|TRBD1
CASSHIVGQLNTEAFF
TGTGCCAGCAGTCACATAGTGGGACAGTTGAACACTGAAGCTTTCTTT
>few|TRBJ2-7|18|TRBV12-3/TRBV12-4|TRBD1
CASSSVYHRDRRTYEQYF
TGTGCCAGCAGTTCAGTCTACCACCGGGACAGGAGAACCTACGAGCAGTACTTC
>few|TRBJ1-2|12|TRBV25-1|NA
CASWEGFHGYTF
TGTGCCAGCTGGGAGGGTTTTCATGGCTACACCTTC
>NA|TRBJ2-1|14|TRBV20-1|TRBD2
CSASGGAFPNEQFF
TGCAGTGCTAGCGGGGGGGCCTTTCCCAATGAGCAGTTCTTC
>NA|TRBJ2-3|13|TRBV20-1|NA
CSARGDGTDTQYF
TGCAGTGCTAGAGGGGACGGGACAGATACGCAGTATTTT
>NA|TRBJ2-1|19|TRBV6-6|TRBD1
CASRSPTIAGTGVHNEQFF
TGTGCCAGCAGGTCACCCACCATCGCCGGGACAGGGGTACACAATGAGCAGTTCTTC
>NA|TRBJ2-1|13|TRBV12-5|NA
CASGLLGPAEQFF
TGTGCTAGTGGTTTGTTGGGCCCAGCCGAGCAGTTCTTC
>NA|TRBJ1-5|15|TRBV20-1|NA
CSAGGATYSNQPQHF
TGCAGTGCGGGGGGGGCCACCTATAGCAATCAGCCCCAGCATTTT
>NA|TRBJ1-1|14|TRBV12-3/TRBV12-4|TRBD1
CASSRRTGGTEAFF
TGTGCCAGCAGCCGACGGACAGGGGGAACTGAAGCTTTCTTT
>NA|TRBJ2-7|15|TRBV6-1|TRBD1
CASSELGGLNYEQYF
TGTGCCAGCAGTGAATTAGGGGGCCTAAACTACGAGCAGTACTTC
>NA|TRBJ2-7|11|TRBV7-6|NA
CASSFGDEQYF
TGTGCCAGCAGCTTCGGGGACGAGCAGTACTTC
>NA|TRBJ2-5|14|TRBV5-1|TRBD2
CASSRGTTQETQYF
TGCGCCAGCAGCCGCGGGACTACCCAAGAGACCCAGTACTTC
>NA|TRBJ2-7|14|TRBV4-2|TRBD1
CASSPPGQGNEQYF
TGTGCCAGCAGCCCCCCCGGACAGGGAAACGAGCAGTACTTC
>few|TRBJ2-7|15|TRBV7-2|NA
CASSLGRVDPYEQYF
TGTGCCAGCAGCTTAGGTCGTGTAGACCCCTACGAGCAGTACTTC
>once|TRBJ2-7|15|TRBV7-3|NA
CASSPRPPGAYEQYF
TGTGCCAGCAGCCCCAGACCTCCGGGGGCCTACGAGCAGTACTTC
>NA|TRBJ2-7|15|TRBV20-1|TRBD2
CSARVAAGGLYEQYF
TGCAGTGCTAGAGTGGCGGCGGGAGGGTTATACGAGCAGTACTTC
>NA|TRBJ1-2|13|TRBV5-1|NA
CASSFQANYGYTF
TGCGCCAGCAGCTTTCAAGCTAACTATGGCTACACCTTC
>NA|TRBJ1-3|15|TRBV4-2|NA
CASSQDRDDGNTIYF
TGTGCCAGCAGCCAAGATAGGGACGATGGAAACACCATATATTTT
>NA|TRBJ2-7|16|TRBV2|TRBD1
CASSEAYGTGGYEQYF
TGTGCCAGCAGTGAAGCGTATGGGACAGGGGGCTACGAGCAGTACTTC
>NA|TRBJ2-2|16|TRBV11-2|TRBD1
CASSSGGTGLSGELFF
TGTGCCAGCAGCTCCGGAGGGACAGGTCTGTCCGGGGAGCTGTTTTTT
>NA|TRBJ1-4|13|TRBV7-2|NA
CASSHAGGEKLFF
TGTGCCAGCAGCCATGCAGGCGGGGAAAAACTGTTTTTT
>few|TRBJ1-1|15|TRBV7-9|TRBD1
CASSWDRGSNTEAFF
TGTGCCAGCAGCTGGGACAGGGGATCGAACACTGAAGCTTTCTTT
>few|TRBJ2-1|15|TRBV7-6|TRBD2
CASSLLGPSGDEQFF
TGTGCCAGCAGCTTATTAGGCCCTAGCGGGGATGAGCAGTTCTTC
>few|TRBJ2-2|14|TRBV7-2|TRBD1
CASSLQGAAGELFF
TGTGCCAGCTCCTTACAGGGGGCCGCCGGGGAGCTGTTTTTT
>NA|TRBJ1-4|13|TRBV20-1|NA
CSAREGTKEKLFF
TGCAGTGCTAGAGAAGGGACGAAGGAAAAACTGTTTTTT
>NA|TRBJ2-3|14|TRBV4-2|TRBD2
CASSSPGGRYTQYF
TGTGCCAGCAGCTCGCCGGGGGGGCGATATACGCAGTATTTT
>few|TRBJ2-1|16|TRBV11-2|NA
CASSLVTGLSYNEQFF
TGTGCCAGCAGCTTAGTCACGGGACTGTCCTACAATGAGCAGTTCTTC
>NA|TRBJ2-7|15|TRBV4-1|TRBD2
CASSQERTSVYEQYF
TGCGCCAGCAGCCAAGAGCGGACTAGCGTCTACGAGCAGTACTTC
>NA|TRBJ2-3|16|TRBV7-2|TRBD2
CASSSRAGERTDTQYF
TGTGCCAGCAGCTCAAGGGCGGGGGAACGCACAGATACGCAGTATTTT